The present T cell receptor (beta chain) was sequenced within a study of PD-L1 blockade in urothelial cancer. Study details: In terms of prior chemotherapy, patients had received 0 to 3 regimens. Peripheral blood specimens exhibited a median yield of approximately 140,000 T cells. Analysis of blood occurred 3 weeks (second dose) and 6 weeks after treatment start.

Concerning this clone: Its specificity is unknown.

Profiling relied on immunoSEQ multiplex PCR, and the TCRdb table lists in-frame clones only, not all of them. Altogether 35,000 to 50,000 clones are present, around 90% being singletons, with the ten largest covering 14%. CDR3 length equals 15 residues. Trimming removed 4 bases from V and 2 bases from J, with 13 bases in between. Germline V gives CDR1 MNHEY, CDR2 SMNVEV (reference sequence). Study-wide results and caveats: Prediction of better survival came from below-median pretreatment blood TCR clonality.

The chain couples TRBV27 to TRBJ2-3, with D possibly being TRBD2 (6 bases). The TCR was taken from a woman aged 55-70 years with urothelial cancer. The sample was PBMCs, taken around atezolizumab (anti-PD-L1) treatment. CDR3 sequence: CASSSLAIDTDTQYF. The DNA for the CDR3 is TGTGCCAGCAGTTCCCTAGCGATAGACACAGATACGCAGTATTTT.